The following is a TCR beta chain sequence with its context. Which antigen it targets is not known. Per-base quality was not reported, and no clone a single base away is much larger than it. The data are from a study of T cells in Graves' hyperthyroidism and ophthalmopathy (dated by TCRdb to between 2019 and 2020). Study-wide context: To identify distinguishing TCR V-J signatures, a discovery cohort of roughly 100 patients was used, comprising approximately 40 with Graves' ophthalmopathy and 57 with stable Graves' hyperthyroidism. An independent validation cohort of some 18 hyperthyroidism patients and 17 patients who later progressed to ophthalmopathy tested prospective prediction of ophthalmopathy. The roughly 100 discovery patients were randomly divided into training and test sets at a 7:3 ratio. In addition, the study compared T-cell repertoires in thyroid tissue and in blood from several Graves' hyperthyroidism patients. Following sampling, methimazole starting at 30 mg daily was given to hyperthyroidism patients, and high-dose intravenous methylprednisolone was given to ophthalmopathy patients. The paper reports TCR Vbeta CDR3 sequencing of roughly 140 peripheral blood samples: over 40 ophthalmopathy, about 75 hyperthyroidism and approximately 17 progressor patients. On the study overall, not on this receptor specifically: In validation, the model predicted progression to ophthalmopathy with approximately 69% sensitivity and approximately 72% specificity, a median of 6.5 months before onset. Blood samples also contained most of the expanded thyroid clonotypes (frequency above 0.001), which suggests that blood repertoires may reflect thyroid immune responses. In cross-validation, a model built on a 13 V-J signature told ophthalmopathy apart from stable hyperthyroidism with 87.88% sensitivity and approximately 81% specificity, and in testing the same model reached 80%/75%. Sample size was not statistically predetermined, and investigators were not blinded to group allocation.

A patient counted as having stable Graves' hyperthyroidism if no progression to ophthalmopathy occurred over 18 months of follow-up. Hyperthyroidism patients were aged 18 to 65 years and newly diagnosed, with disease duration of less than 2 months. Exclusion was applied to patients with uncontrolled infections, other autoimmune diseases, pregnancy or lactation. Diagnoses relied on clinical symptoms, serum thyroxine and TRAb, thyroid ultrasound and orbital computed tomography. Total RNA was extracted using Trizol reagent, and RNA quality was assessed on an Agilent 2100 Bioanalyzer. Trimmed from V: 6 bases; trimmed from J: 1 base; junction bases lacking a gene match: 7. The CDR3 numbers 15 residues from cysteine through phenylalanine. CDR3 DNA only is kept here, 45 bases in frame from base 1. The TCR beta CDR3 regions were amplified from RNA transcripts. For the first round of RT-PCR on the TCR CDR3, the HTBI primer set was used together with the Qiagen OneStep RT-PCR kit. Libraries were constructed in a second round of multiplex PCR, after which size selection and purification were carried out. Sequencing of the libraries was done on an Illumina HiSeq2000 using paired-end 100 bp reads. In the paper's pipeline: SOAPnuke was used to process the raw data, throwing out any read that contained adapters or uncalled bases, had a mean Phred below 15, or lacked an exact constant-primer or identifier match. COPE v1.2.5 was used to merge high-quality paired reads, and clonotypes were defined as unique nucleotide sequences. MiTCR v1.1 was used to align the clonotypes against IMGT TRBV, TRBD and TRBJ reference segments. Analysis was restricted to V-J combinations with a frequency above 0.0001, which covered roughly 99% of repertoires. The TCS score was defined as F50 (clonal expansion) divided by E x V (chaos), with BLOSUM62-based TCRdist calculated between CDR3 peptides within each V-J. Welch's t-statistics and random forest reduced fewer than 550 V-J features to under 15, which were used in a naive Bayes classifier (R e1071). The Morisita-Horn index was used to measure how similar the thyroid and blood repertoires were. TCRdb took the public reads, trimmed them with fastp at Q25, ran MiXCR for clone calling and kept in-frame beta chains. Rows are combined by CDR3 protein, so each entry shows the most common genes and DNA. TCRdb's processing, not the authors' own work, is the source of the V and J calls. Counted in this sample were a few hundred thousand distinct CDR3 sequences; 35% to 55% of them appeared once. 7.5% to 8.5% of the sample is in the top ten clones.

The sequence derives from a woman under 30 with Graves' hyperthyroidism. The chain links TRBV12-3 or TRBV12-4 with TRBJ2-5; TRBD1 fits 8 bases in the junction. Sequenced sample: peripheral blood or thyroid tissue (not recorded which). The CDR3: CASSGQGIAQETQYF. The bases are TGTGCCAGCAGCGGACAGGGAATCGCCCAAGAGACCCAGTACTTC.